The 21 T cell receptor beta chains below all came from one sample that was sequenced in a study of CD8+CD57+ T cells in acquired aplastic anemia. Profiling that covered TCR beta VDJ and CDR3 relied on genomic DNA as its template. TCRdb itself ran the reads through MiXCR, one entry per CDR3 protein. The sample shows 200,000 to 250,000 distinct CDR3 sequences, 30% to 40% of them seen only once. Sequenced sample: sorted CD4+, CD8+, or CD8+CD57+ T cells (not recorded which) from PBMCs. Every receptor here comes from a human donor in good health, serving as a control.

The chain links TRBV9 to TRBJ1-6; 11 nucleotides align to TRBD1. This CDR3 contains 16 residues. Germline trimming cut 5 bases from V and 9 bases from J; bases unmatched to any gene: 10. The germline V gene has CDR1 SGDLS and CDR2 YYNGEE. CDR3 nucleotides: TGTGCCAGCAGTCCCGGGACAGGGGGGGCGAGTTCACCCCTCCACTTT. Encoded protein: CASSPGTGGASSPLHF.

This clonotype showed up many times. This chain's CDR3 is CSARIGGRVTNYGYTF. CDR3 in DNA: TGCAGTGCTAGAATTGGGGGGCGCGTGACTAACTATGGCTACACCTTC. The chain is built from TRBV20-1 and TRBJ1-2, with a weak D call TRBD1 (6 bases). Germline V gene sequence: CDR1 DFQATT, CDR2 SNEGSKA (reference sequence). Trimming left V 2 bases short and J 0 bases short, with 16 bases between. This CDR3 is built from 16 residues.

This clonotype was picked up one time. This chain joins TRBV4-1 and TRBJ1-2, with D possibly TRBD1 on 6 matching bases. The CDR3 runs 20 residues. V lost 0 bases, J lost 3 bases, and 26 bases lay in between. Germline V CDR1 and CDR2: MGHRA, YSYEKL. The CDR3, as DNA: TGCGCCAGCAGCCAAGATTTGCGCAGCCCTGGGGGCTGGCTTGACTATGGCTACACCTTC. This sequence encodes CASSQDLRSPGGWLDYGYTF.

This clonotype occurred many times. The chain combines TRBV29-1 with TRBJ1-1, with D perhaps TRBD1 (6 bases). The CDR3 totals 13 residues. Germline CDR1 reads SQVTM; CDR2 reads ANQGSEA. V lost 5 bases and J 0 bases, leaving 10 bases between the germline ends. The CDR3 region has the DNA TGCAGCGTTCACCGGACAGTGAACACTGAAGCTTTCTTT. It yields the protein CSVHRTVNTEAFF. Complete variable domain (other parts from reference TRBV29-1 and TRBJ1-1): SAVISQKPSRDICQRGTSLTIQCQVDSQVTMMFWYRQQPGQSLTLIATANQGSEATYESGFVIDKFPISRPNLTFSTLTVSNMSPEDSSIYLCSVHRTVNTEAFFGQGTRLTVV.

V gene TRBV25-1 combines with J gene TRBJ1-3; D not resolved. The CDR3 totals 14 residues. The germline V and J ends were trimmed by 1 base and 2 bases, with 6 bases remaining between them. Germline lookup yields CDR1 MGHDK and CDR2 SYGVNS. The CDR3 sequence is CASSESGPGNTIYF. CDR3 DNA sequence: TGTGCCAGCAGTGAATCGGGCCCTGGAAACACCATATATTTT.

This clonotype was recorded many times. The rearrangement links TRBV14 to TRBJ2-3; D may be TRBD1 (5 bases). Germline lookup yields CDR1 SGHDN and CDR2 FVKESK. V lost 4 bases to trimming and J lost 7 bases, with 9 bases between them. The CDR3 consists of 12 residues. The CDR3 sequence is CASSPQGHTQYF. CDR3 bases: TGTGCCAGCAGCCCCCAGGGTCATACGCAGTATTTT.

The table lists this clonotype with many counts. The V call is TRBV2, the J call TRBJ1-4; the match to TRBD1 covers 7 bases. With 3 bases clipped from V and 4 bases from J, the junction kept 5 bases outside the gene matches. CDR3 length equals 15 residues. CDR1 and CDR2 from the germline V gene are SNHLY and FYNNEI. CDR3 amino acids: CASSERTGYNEKLFF. Written as DNA, the CDR3 is TGTGCCAGCAGTGAGCGGACAGGCTATAATGAAAAACTGTTTTTT.

This chain joins TRBV29-1 and TRBJ2-7; D is uncertain. CDR3 size: 13 residues. V was pared by 4 bases and J by 2 bases, with 12 bases between. Germline V gene data show CDR1 as SQVTM and CDR2 as ANQGSEA. The CDR3 sequence: CSVASSLAYEQYF. The CDR3 region has the DNA TGCAGCGTTGCCAGCAGCTTAGCCTACGAGCAGTACTTC.

In this sample, this clonotype turned up a few times. The chain is built from TRBV27 and TRBJ1-2, with unresolved D. CDR1 and CDR2 (germline): MNHEY, SMNVEV (reference sequence). CDR3 length equals 15 residues. V was pared by 2 bases and J by 4 bases, with 14 bases between. The CDR3 reads CASSLTGEARYGYTF. CDR3 bases: TGTGCCAGCAGTTTAACGGGTGAGGCTCGCTATGGCTACACCTTC.

This clonotype has at least ten counts. V gene TRBV5-1 combines with J gene TRBJ2-7; a weak D match, TRBD2 (6 bases). Trimming removed 0 bases from V and 6 bases from J, with 10 bases in between. The germline V gene has CDR1 SGHRS and CDR2 YFSETQ. This CDR3 is 13 amino acids long. The CDR3 nucleotides read TGCGCCAGCAGCTTGGGGCGGGGAATCGAGCAGTACTTC. This encodes CASSLGRGIEQYF. The whole variable domain, remainder taken from reference TRBV5-1 and TRBJ2-7, is KAGVTQTPRYLIKTRGQQVTLSCSPISGHRSVSWYQQTPGQGLQFLFEYFSETQRNKGNFPGRFSGRQFSNSRSEMNVSTLELGDSALYLCASSLGRGIEQYFGPGTRLTVT.

This clonotype was detected a few times. V and J are TRBV11-2 and TRBJ2-7; 9 bases line up with TRBD2. The V and J ends lost 3 bases and 0 bases, in that order; junction bases with no gene match: 9. The CDR3 is made up of 17 amino acids. Germline CDR1 and CDR2: SGHAT and FQNNGV. For the CDR3, the DNA is TGTGCCAGCAGCTTTTCTTTAGCGGGAGCCAGCTCCTACGAGCAGTACTTC. Translated: CASSFSLAGASSYEQYF.

This sequence joins TRBV19 and TRBJ2-3; tentatively, D is TRBD2 (6 bases). This CDR3 is built from 16 residues. V was shortened by 7 bases and J by 3 bases, with 20 bases between the two germline ends. Germline V lookup: CDR1 LNHDA, CDR2 SQIVND (reference sequence). CDR3 coding DNA: TGTGCCAGTACCAACCCTAGGTGCGGGGTTACAGATACGCAGTATTTT. As protein: CASTNPRCGVTDTQYF.

The gene calls are TRBV2 and TRBJ1-1; D is unclear. Trimming stripped 5 bases from V and 7 bases from J, with 5 bases between. Germline assignment: CDR1 SNHLY and CDR2 FYNNEI. CDR3 length: 10 amino acids. The CDR3 bases are TGTGCCAGCAGTCGGGATGAAGCTTTCTTT. It encodes CASSRDEAFF.

Regarding this clonotype: It may be a read error: a sequence one base away is much more abundant. V usage is TRBV9 and J usage is TRBJ2-7; the match to TRBD1 covers 8 bases. Trimming cost V 0 bases and J 2 bases; bases outside gene matches: 4. The CDR3 covers 15 residues. CDR1 SGDLS and CDR2 YYNGEE come from the germline V gene. The CDR3 DNA reads TGTGCCAGCAGCGTAGATTACAGGGGGACCTACGAGCAGTACTTC. It translates to CASSVDYRGTYEQYF. Supplemented by reference TRBV9 and TRBJ2-7, the full variable domain reads DSGVTQTPKHLITATGQRVTLRCSPRSGDLSVYWYQQSLDQGLQFLIQYYNGEERAKGNILERFSAQQFPDLHSELNLSSLELGDSALYFCASSVDYRGTYEQYFGPGTRLTVT.

The genes are TRBV7-6 and TRBJ2-1, with TRBD2 identical over 7 bases. Germline V lookup: CDR1 SGHVS, CDR2 FNYEAQ. CDR3 length: 12 residues. V gave up 5 bases and J gave up 6 bases; unmatched junction bases: 1. This chain's CDR3 is CASSPSGNEQFF. DNA of the CDR3: TGTGCCAGCAGCCCTAGCGGCAATGAGCAGTTCTTC.

The rearrangement joins TRBV24-1 to TRBJ1-1, with D possibly TRBD1 on 5 matching bases. Germline V lookup: CDR1 KGHDR, CDR2 SFDVKD. CDR3 length: 13 amino acids. V was pared by 5 bases and J by 5 bases, with 11 bases between. CDR3 sequence reads: CATSGSGGTEAFF. CDR3 DNA: TGTGCCACCAGTGGTAGTGGGGGGACTGAAGCTTTCTTT.

The J gene is TRBJ1-1, the V gene TRBV6-5; D may be TRBD1 (5 bases). Germline V gene data show CDR1 as MNHEY and CDR2 as SVGAGI. The CDR3 is made up of 14 amino acids. The V and J ends lost 2 bases and 9 bases respectively, with 16 bases between them. The DNA of the CDR3 is TGTGCCAGCAGTTACCCCCTTGACAGAGGGAAAGCTTTCTTT. Translating it yields CASSYPLDRGKAFF.

Concerning this clonotype: Because it lacks the conserved phenylalanine or tryptophan at the end, this CDR3 is likely a read error. The CDR3: CATSDNRLYEQYL. CDR3 in DNA: TGCGCCACCAGTGATAATAGGCTCTACGAGCAGTACCTC. This chain links TRBV24-1 with TRBJ2-7, with D uncertain. The length of the CDR3 is 13 residues. The germline V gene has CDR1 KGHDR and CDR2 SFDVKD.

The V call is TRBV7-6, the J call TRBJ1-2, with no clear D. CDR1 is SGHVS, CDR2 FNYEAQ, per germline. The CDR3 totals 13 residues. V was pared by 2 bases and J by 0 bases, with 4 bases between. Here the CDR3 DNA reads TGTGCCAGCAGCTTATGTGCTAACTATGGCTACACCTTC. This sequence encodes CASSLCANYGYTF.

The chain combines TRBV2 with TRBJ2-5; D possibly corresponds to TRBD1 (6 bases). Matching the DNA end better, TRBJ2-7 makes the J call doubtful. The CDR3 has 14 amino acids. Germline lookup yields CDR1 SNHLY and CDR2 FYNNEI. The CDR3 loop is CASTNVRGGYEQYF. The CDR3 DNA sequence: TGTGCCAGCACCAACGTCAGGGGCGGATACGAGCAGTACTTC.

The J gene is TRBJ1-1, the V gene TRBV12-3 or TRBV12-4; D unclear. With 5 bases removed from V and 3 bases from J, the gap between germline ends came to 10 bases. This CDR3 spans 13 amino acids. CDR3: CASSIRPDTEAFF. As DNA, the CDR3 is TGTGCCAGCAGTATCCGGCCTGACACTGAAGCTTTCTTT.